Listed below are T cell receptor beta chains from one sample, sequenced in a study of T-cell reconstitution after alpha-beta-depleted transplantation in children. TCRdb called the PCR reads again in MiXCR, with one record for every CDR3 protein. The sample gives approximately 93,000 distinct CDR3 sequences, roughly 8% of which show up once; just under 7% is in the top ten. Source: PBMCs from the stem cell graft donor, taken from the stem cell graft. The receptor set was obtained from a human donor who donated a stem cell graft to a child with congenital amegakaryocytic thrombocytopenia. CDR3s include the opening cysteine and the closing phenylalanine or tryptophan. The D gene is left open where the match is weak. Where a row states a size, it is once, few, many or the class of an expanded clone; other rows omit it.

TRBJ1-2	few	.	TRBV9	TGTGCCAGCAGCGGATGGGGGGAAAGCTATGGCTACACCTTC	CASSGWGESYGYTF
TRBJ2-3	many	TRBD2	TRBV29-1	TGCAGCGTTGAGCGAGCGGGGGTAGATACGCAGTATTTT	CSVERAGVDTQYF
TRBJ1-2	many	.	TRBV3-1	TGTGCCAGCAGCCAAGGTTTGCGGGGGCGAAGGCATGGCTACACCTTC	CASSQGLRGRRHGYTF
TRBJ2-3	many	.	TRBV3-1	TGTGCCAGCAGCCAACGCGTCGGGGGAAGCACAGATACGCAGTATTTT	CASSQRVGGSTDTQYF
TRBJ1-5	many	.	TRBV10-3	TGTGCCATCAGTGAGGGTCAGGTTAATCAGCCCCAGCATTTT	CAISEGQVNQPQHF
TRBJ1-1	many	.	TRBV6-2/TRBV6-3	TGTGCCAGCAGAAAACCGGGGGACACTGAAGCTTTCTTT	CASRKPGDTEAFF
TRBJ1-5	many	.	TRBV20-1	TGCAGTGCTAGACTGGGGGGGACTCTCAGCAATCAGCCCCAGCATTTT	CSARLGGTLSNQPQHF
TRBJ2-5	many	TRBD2	TRBV11-2	TGTGCCAGCAGCGACCTCGGGACTACGTACCAAGAGACCCAGTACTTC	CASSDLGTTYQETQYF
TRBJ1-6	.	.	TRBV10-2	TGCGCCAGCAGTGGCCTGGTCTCACCCCTCCACTTT	CASSGLVSPLHF
TRBJ1-3	many	.	TRBV18	TGTGCCAGCTCACCACTGTCCGTGGTGACATTCCTTGGAAACACCATATATTTT	CASSPLSVVTFLGNTIYF
TRBJ2-2	many	TRBD1	TRBV20-1	TGCAGTGCTAGGGGGGACCTGGGACAGCGCACCGGGGAGCTGTTTTTT	CSARGDLGQRTGELFF
TRBJ2-7	many	TRBD2	TRBV6-2/TRBV6-3	TGTGCCAGCAGTAGCGGCGGGAGCCCCTACGAGCAGTACTTC	CASSSGGSPYEQYF
TRBJ1-5	.	TRBD1	TRBV18	TGTGCCAGCTCAGAGGACAGGAGGAATCAGCCCCAGCATTTT	CASSEDRRNQPQHF
TRBJ2-1	many	.	TRBV5-1	TGCGCCAGCACGGAACAGGAGTACAATGAGCAGTTCTTC	CASTEQEYNEQFF
TRBJ1-1	many	.	TRBV2	TGTGCCAGCAGTAGGAGGTATGGAGACACTGAAGCTTTCTTT	CASSRRYGDTEAFF
TRBJ2-7	many	.	TRBV30	TGTGCCTGGAGTGTCAACTCCTACGAGCAGTACTTC	CAWSVNSYEQYF
TRBJ2-5	.	.	TRBV11-2	TGTGCCAGCAGCCAAGGGACTGTACAAGAGACCCAGTACTTC	CASSQGTVQETQYF
TRBJ2-1	many	.	TRBV29-1	TGCAGCGCCTCCATGGACCGGCATGAGCAGTTCTTC	CSASMDRHEQFF
TRBJ2-1	once	.	TRBV12-3/TRBV12-4	TGTACCTGCAGTTTGACGTCGATCCTCCAGAGAAGTTTTCACAATGAGCAGTTCTTC	CTCSLTSILQRSFHNEQFF
TRBJ2-1	few	TRBD2	TRBV7-8	TGTGCCAGCAGCTTATCGTTTAATCGGGAGGGGGTGAATGAGCAGTTCTTC	CASSLSFNREGVNEQFF
TRBJ2-5	many	.	TRBV10-3	TGTGCCATCAGGCAGATGGAGACCCAGTACTTC	CAIRQMETQYF
TRBJ2-2	.	TRBD1	TRBV14	TGTGCCAGCAGCCAAGCGACAGGGTATATCGGGGAGCTGTTGTTT	CASSQATGYIGELLF
TRBJ1-5	many	.	TRBV20-1	TGCAGTGCTGATATGCCTAATCAGCCCCAGCATTTT	CSADMPNQPQHF
TRBJ2-1	many	.	TRBV5-1	TGCGCCAGCAGCATTTGGGGCCTGGGCAATGAGCAGTTCTTC	CASSIWGLGNEQFF
TRBJ2-3	many	.	TRBV12-3/TRBV12-4	TGTGCCAGCAGTCCATCAATTTCTAGCACAGATACGCAGTATTTT	CASSPSISSTDTQYF
TRBJ2-7	.	TRBD2	TRBV2	TGTGCCAGCAGTTTGCCTAGCGGGGGCTACGAGCAGTACTTC	CASSLPSGGYEQYF
TRBJ2-7	many	.	TRBV12-3/TRBV12-4	TGTGCCAGCAGTTTTAGGGCTTCTCCCTACGAGCAGTACTTC	CASSFRASPYEQYF
TRBJ1-1	many	.	TRBV7-2	TGTGCCAGCAAGCCCAACACTGAAGCTTTCTTT	CASKPNTEAFF
TRBJ1-3	few	.	TRBV19	TGTGCCAGTAGTTCCGGAGTGATCTGGGACTCCGGAAACACCATATATTTT	CASSSGVIWDSGNTIYF
TRBJ1-1	many	.	TRBV29-1	TGCAGCGTGAGCCAGGACAGGAACACTGAAGCTTTCTTT	CSVSQDRNTEAFF
TRBJ2-1	many	.	TRBV5-1	TGCGCCAGCAGCGGGTCTCCCTACCGCTCCTACAATGAGCAGTTCTTC	CASSGSPYRSYNEQFF
TRBJ2-1	many	TRBD2	TRBV20-1	TGCAGTGCTAGCGGGGAGGGATCTGATGAGCAGTTCTTC	CSASGEGSDEQFF
TRBJ1-4	many	TRBD1	TRBV7-9	TGTGCCAGCAGCACCGGGACAGGGGATGAAAAACTGTTTTTT	CASSTGTGDEKLFF
TRBJ2-3	many	TRBD2	TRBV12-3/TRBV12-4	TGTGCCAGCAGTTTAAGCGGGAGCTCAGATACGCAGTATTTT	CASSLSGSSDTQYF
TRBJ2-1	many	TRBD2	TRBV5-1	TGCGCCAGCAGTCAAATTGGACTAGTATCCAATGAGCAGTTCTTC	CASSQIGLVSNEQFF
TRBJ2-2	.	TRBD2	TRBV7-3	TGTGCCAGCAGCTCCGGACTAGCGGTAAACGCCTGGGAGCTGTTTTTT	CASSSGLAVNAWELFF
TRBJ2-1	many	.	TRBV7-2	TGTGCCAGCAGCCAACAGGGCAATGAGCAGTTCTTC	CASSQQGNEQFF
TRBJ1-6	many	TRBD1	TRBV27	TGTGCCAGCAGTGATGGCGGGACAGGACTAAATTCACCCCTCCACTTT	CASSDGGTGLNSPLHF
TRBJ2-7	.	TRBD1	TRBV7-9	TGTGCCAGCAGCTCAGGGGGTGTTCGCTACGAGCAGTACTTC	CASSSGGVRYEQYF
TRBJ1-5	many	.	TRBV18	TGTGCCAGCTCACCACCTGGCGGGGACCAGCCCCAGCATTTT	CASSPPGGDQPQHF
TRBJ2-5	many	.	TRBV6-5	TGTGCCAGCAGTTATGACGAGACCCAGTACTTC	CASSYDETQYF
TRBJ1-2	many	.	TRBV7-2	TGTGCCAGCAGCTTAGTAGGGGTTTTTAACTATGGCTACACCTTC	CASSLVGVFNYGYTF
TRBJ2-1	many	.	TRBV7-8	TGTGCCAGCAGACCGACCGTTGGGAGCTCCTACAATGAGCAGTTCTTC	CASRPTVGSSYNEQFF
TRBJ1-1	many	TRBD1	TRBV20-1	TGCAGTGCTACTTCCGGGACAGCCAACACTGAAGCTTTCTTT	CSATSGTANTEAFF
TRBJ1-5	many	.	TRBV20-1	TGCAGTGCCCTTGGGCACAAGGGGTTTGGTCGGCCCCAGCATTTT	CSALGHKGFGRPQHF
TRBJ2-2	few	TRBD1	TRBV20-1	TGCTGTGCGCAAGAAGGAGCGACAGGGGGCGCCCCCGGGGAGCTGTTTTTT	CCAQEGATGGAPGELFF
TRBJ2-3	many	TRBD2	TRBV20-1	TGCAGTGCTTCCTCAGGGAGCGGGAGGATGACAGATACGCAGTATTTT	CSASSGSGRMTDTQYF
TRBJ2-7	many	.	TRBV12-3/TRBV12-4	TGTGCCAGCAGTTTGGCACGATCCTACGAGCAGTACTTC	CASSLARSYEQYF
TRBJ2-1	many	.	TRBV15	TGTGCCACCAGCAGAGACCTTATCCGTCCGAATGAGCAGTTCTTC	CATSRDLIRPNEQFF
TRBJ2-2	.	.	TRBV7-6	TGTGCCAGCAGCCACAATGGCGGGGAGCTGTTTTTT	CASSHNGGELFF
TRBJ1-6	many	.	TRBV5-1	TGCGCCAGCAGCGGATCGACCACAGCGTATTCACCCCTCCACTTT	CASSGSTTAYSPLHF
TRBJ2-1	many	.	TRBV20-1	TGCAGTGTCCAACCAGACGGGGGCTCCTACAATGAGCAGTTCTTC	CSVQPDGGSYNEQFF
TRBJ1-5	many	.	TRBV12-3/TRBV12-4	TGTGCCAGCAGTTTAGTTCGTGATCAGCCCCAGCATTTT	CASSLVRDQPQHF